Below, one TCR beta chain is given with its context. This sample is part of a study of blood T cell repertoires in COVID-19. Study at large: The United States, Italy and Spain provided the acute and convalescent COVID-19 samples. T cells, B-cell-depleted T cells, or PBMCs supplied cDNA or gDNA.

In the original processing: For nucleated cells, counts were estimated from reference gene primer amplification. TCRdb's table, derived via immunoSEQ multiplex PCR, lists solely in-frame clones and lacks some. Clone size and V and J calls were adopted from that table, with D and trimming inferred from the DNA. The sample has some 78,000 clones, 90% seen once; the top ten hold roughly 1%. Germline CDR1 and CDR2: MNHEY and SMNVEV (reference sequence). This CDR3 has 17 residues. J gave up 4 bases and V 3 bases, and 8 bases lay outside the gene matches. The specimen was peripheral blood. The gene calls are TRBV27 and TRBJ2-3; 12 positions agree with TRBD2. The sequence was obtained from a woman aged 45-59 years in a cohort sampled during active COVID-19. The CDR3 region is CASSLTSGSVIADTQYF. The CDR3, as DNA: TGTGCCAGCAGTTTGACTAGCGGGAGCGTAATAGCAGATACGCAGTATTTT.